Following are 25 T cell receptor beta chains from one sample sequenced in a study of blood T cells in healthy people across ages (dated by TCRdb to between 2014 and 2017). Library preparation used 5' RACE. Instrument used: Illumina HiSeq 2500. A second PCR of roughly 7 to 11 cycles was performed with a sample-barcoded 5' primer and a J-beta primer mix. TCRdb took the public reads, trimmed them with fastp at Q25, ran MiXCR for clone calling and kept in-frame beta chains. Identical CDR3 protein sequences are pooled into one entry, listed with their most common genes and DNA. A total of about 730,000 distinct CDR3 sequences appear in this sample, around 40% of them only once. Of the sample, 20% to 25% is held by the ten largest clones. The sample consisted of blood. These TCRs come from a woman aged 55-69 years in good health.

This chain links TRBV18 with TRBJ2-4; D is possibly TRBD1 (6 bases). This CDR3 is built from 18 residues. Trimming took 3 bases from V and 0 from J, leaving 18 bases between them. Germline CDR1 is KGHSH and CDR2 is LQKENI. CDR3 nucleotides: TGTGCCAGCTCACCGGGGCGTCCGGGACAACAAGCCAAAAACATTCAGTACTTC. This codes for CASSPGRPGQQAKNIQYF.

This chain links TRBV29-1 with TRBJ2-3; D may be TRBD1 (6 bases). The CDR3 loop spans 15 amino acids. Germline CDR1 SQVTM, CDR2 ANQGSEA. Trimming took 4 bases from V and 0 from J, leaving 14 bases between them. CDR3 protein: CSVVAGTYSTDTQYF. In DNA, the CDR3 is TGCAGCGTTGTCGCAGGGACATACAGCACAGATACGCAGTATTTT.

The rearrangement joins TRBV9 to TRBJ2-7; D is unclear. This CDR3 region has 13 residues. CDR1 is SGDLS, CDR2 YYNGEE, per germline. V lost 7 bases and J lost 2, with 13 bases in between. The CDR3 protein is CASGDGSPYEQYF. For the CDR3, the DNA is TGTGCCAGCGGCGACGGATCCCCCTACGAGCAGTACTTC.

This clonotype was detected a few times. The chain is built from TRBV18 and TRBJ2-5; D unresolved. This CDR3 has 11 residues. The V gene lost 11 bases and the J gene lost 3 bases, with 10 bases spanning the gap. Germline assignment: CDR1 KGHSH and CDR2 LQKENI. CDR3 sequence reads: CAQEIKETQYF. CDR3 in DNA: TGTGCCCAAGAGATAAAAGAGACCCAGTACTTC.

This clonotype was picked up a small number of times. V is TRBV3-1 and J is TRBJ2-1; no definite D call. V lost 1 base and J 9 bases, leaving 4 bases between the germline ends. Germline V lookup: CDR1 LGHDT, CDR2 YNNKEL (reference sequence). This CDR3 is built from 11 residues. CDR3 residues: CASSQAAEQFF. The CDR3 coding sequence is TGTGCCAGCAGCCAAGCGGCTGAGCAGTTCTTC.

A note on this clonotype: A read error may explain this, as a much larger clone is one base away. This CDR3 fails to terminate in the conserved phenylalanine or tryptophan, so it likely reflects a read error. The genes are TRBV12-3 or TRBV12-4 and TRBJ2-7, with D unclear. The CDR3 is 14 residues long. Trimming removed 6 bases at V and 2 bases at J, with 14 bases between. For the CDR3, the DNA is TGTGCCAGCAGCTCCTCGGGCAGGACCTACGAGCAGTACTTA. Amino acids: CASSSSGRTYEQYL.

This clonotype was detected many times. In DNA form, the CDR3 reads TGTGCCTGGAGTGTTGGCGAGACCCAGTACTTC. Translated, it gives CAWSVGETQYF. The V gene is TRBV30, the J gene TRBJ2-5; no firm D call. The CDR3 extends over 11 amino acids. CDR1 and CDR2 (germline): GTSNPN, SVGIG (reference sequence). V gave up 0 bases and J gave up 5 bases, with 4 bases separating them. Together with reference TRBV30 and TRBJ2-5, the CDR3 gives the full variable domain: SQTIHQWPATLVQPVGSPLSLECTVEGTSNPNLYWYRQAAGRGLQLLFYSVGIGQISSEVPQNLSASRPQDRQFILSSKKLLLSDSGFYLCAWSVGETQYFGPGTRLLVL.

This chain uses TRBV29-1 with TRBJ2-3; 7 bases map to TRBD2. Germline V lookup: CDR1 SQVTM, CDR2 ANQGSEA. V lost 4 bases to trimming and J lost 2 bases; unmatched junction nucleotides: 6. CDR3 length: 14 residues. This CDR3 reads CSVAHSGATDTQYF. DNA of the CDR3: TGCAGCGTTGCACACAGCGGGGCCACAGATACGCAGTATTTT.

The chain carries TRBV20-1 and TRBJ2-5, with TRBD1 matching 10 bases. CDR1 and CDR2 (germline): DFQATT, SNEGSKA (reference sequence). The CDR3 covers 14 residues. V dropped 5 bases and J dropped 4; count of bases not matched to a gene: 7. CDR3 amino acids: CSALGQGGVETQYF. In DNA, the CDR3 is TGCAGTGCTCTCGGACAGGGGGGAGTAGAGACCCAGTACTTC.

On this clonotype: The germline gene is not matched at one end of the junction; a read error may be the cause. The chain carries TRBV11-2 and TRBJ2-7, with D perhaps given as TRBD1 or TRBD2 (5 bases each). The CDR3 consists of 13 residues. Germline lookup yields CDR1 SGHAT and CDR2 FQNNGV. The CDR3 nucleotides are TGTGCCAGCAGCTTAGGGGGGTCCTACGAGCGGTACTTC. Translating it yields CASSLGGSYERYF.

This clonotype was detected many times. The chain couples TRBV3-1 to TRBJ2-5, with D tentatively TRBD2 (5 bases). This CDR3 contains 14 residues. Trimming shortened V by 3 bases and J by 5 bases, and 13 bases separated the two germline ends. Germline values: CDR1 LGHDT, CDR2 YNNKEL (reference sequence). The CDR3 loop is CASSQDTSSETQYF. The CDR3 bases are TGTGCCAGCAGCCAGGATACTAGTTCGGAGACCCAGTACTTC.

The chain combines TRBV12-3 or TRBV12-4 with TRBJ2-1; possible D gene TRBD2, 8 bases. This CDR3 region has 17 residues. Trimming removed 3 bases at V and 5 bases at J, with 20 bases between. The CDR3 loop is CASSLRGLSGMDNEQFF. The CDR3 DNA sequence: TGTGCCAGCAGTTTGAGGGGGCTTAGCGGGATGGACAATGAGCAGTTCTTC.

This chain connects TRBV3-1 to TRBJ1-4; 7 positions match TRBD1. V was clipped by 1 base and J by 10 bases; unmatched bases: 15. Germline V CDR1 and CDR2: LGHDT, YNNKEL (reference sequence). This CDR3 comprises 17 residues. CDR3 coding DNA: TGTGCCAGCAGCCAAGGCGCTTGGGACAGCCTTTTCGGAAAACTGTTTTTT. Translation: CASSQGAWDSLFGKLFF.

This sequence joins TRBV25-1 and TRBJ2-7; a possible D gene is TRBD2 (5 bases). V shed 0 bases and J shed 5 bases, with 8 bases lying between them. The length of the CDR3 is 13 residues. The germline V gene has CDR1 MGHDK and CDR2 SYGVNS. Here the CDR3 DNA reads TGTGCCAGCAGTGAATATTGGGGAGACGAGCAGTACTTC. It is translated as CASSEYWGDEQYF.

The rearrangement uses TRBV6-6 and TRBJ2-1, with D maybe TRBD1 (5 bases). V was clipped by 6 bases and J by 7 bases, with 13 bases between them. Germline CDR1 MNHNY, CDR2 SVGAGI (reference sequence). The CDR3 length is 13 residues. CDR3 coding DNA: TGTGCCAGCAGCCCTTCCAGGGCTAATGAGCAGTTCTTC. Amino acid sequence: CASSPSRANEQFF.

This clonotype was seen at least ten times. The rearrangement joins TRBV12-3 or TRBV12-4 to TRBJ2-3; D is possibly TRBD1 or TRBD2 (5 bases each). Trimming pared 6 bases from V and 6 bases from J, leaving 10 bases between. There are 12 residues in the CDR3. In DNA form, the CDR3 reads TGTGCCAGCAGGGGGGTCGGGGATACGCAGTATTTT. Protein: CASRGVGDTQYF.

This chain joins TRBV12-3 or TRBV12-4 and TRBJ1-1, with 8 bases matching TRBD1. The CDR3 sequence is 15 residues long. Losses at the gene ends were 6 bases for V and 0 bases for J; bases not matched to a gene: 6. Here the CDR3 DNA reads TGTGCCAGCAGCGGACAGGGCTCAGTGAACACTGAAGCTTTCTTT. Translated, it gives CASSGQGSVNTEAFF.

The V and J genes are TRBV11-2 and TRBJ1-2; D is uncertain. This CDR3 has 13 residues. Germline CDR1 reads SGHAT; CDR2 reads FQNNGV. Trimming removed 7 bases at V and 5 bases at J, with 14 bases between. In DNA, the CDR3 is TGTGCCAGCAAGAGGATCCAGGAATATGGCTACACCTTC. Translating it yields CASKRIQEYGYTF.

This chain links TRBV15 with TRBJ2-3, with 12 nucleotides matching TRBD2. The CDR3 runs to 18 residues. Per the germline V gene, CDR1 is LNHNV and CDR2 is YYDKDF (reference sequence). V was pared by 5 bases and J by 3 bases, with 12 bases of the junction left unmatched. The CDR3 protein is CATSAKRLAGARTDTQYF. CDR3 DNA: TGTGCCACCAGCGCAAAGCGACTAGCGGGGGCCCGTACAGATACGCAGTATTTT.

Ten or more counts support this clonotype. The chain couples TRBV5-1 to TRBJ2-3, with TRBD2 matching 12 bases. Trimming cost V 0 bases and J 3 bases; bases outside gene matches: 2. This CDR3 has 16 amino acids. Germline V gene sequence: CDR1 SGHRS, CDR2 YFSETQ. The CDR3 loop reads CASSLVGLAGTDTQYF. The CDR3 coding sequence is TGCGCCAGCAGCTTGGTTGGACTAGCGGGAACAGATACGCAGTATTTT.

Points on this clonotype: This may come from a read error, since a much larger clone is one base off. The chain employs TRBV20-1 and TRBJ2-5; D might be TRBD2 (5 bases). Trimming shortened V by 6 bases and J by 11 bases, and 19 bases separated the two germline ends. CDR3 length equals 12 residues. Germline V gene sequence: CDR1 DFQATT, CDR2 SNEGSKA (reference sequence). The CDR3 sequence: CSAGNTLDEQYF. In DNA form, the CDR3 reads TGCAGTGCCGGGAACACCCTTGATGAGCAGTACTTC.

A few counts support this clonotype. The chain employs TRBV6-2 or TRBV6-3 and TRBJ1-6; D gene ambiguous. The germline V gene has CDR1 MNHEY and CDR2 SVGEGT. V was shortened by 5 bases and J by 10 bases, with 12 bases between the two germline ends. The CDR3 is made up of 13 amino acids. CDR3 in amino acids: CASSRTHSSPLHF. CDR3 nucleotide sequence: TGTGCCAGCAGTCGGACTCACTCCTCACCCCTCCACTTT.

This clonotype has only a few counts. The chain couples TRBV3-1 to TRBJ2-7; D may be TRBD1 (6 bases). The J call may be in error: the DNA end matches TRBJ2-5 better. The CDR3 has 14 residues. Germline-derived CDR1 and CDR2 are LGHDT and YNNKEL (reference sequence). CDR3 sequence (DNA): TGTGCCAGCAGCCAAGTACAGGGCGGGGAGACCCAGTACTTC. Protein product: CASSQVQGGETQYF.

This clonotype was picked up a small number of times. CDR3 residues: CAISDPKQVTRTF. CDR3 DNA: TGTGCCATCAGTGACCCCAAACAGGTCACGCGCACCTTC. The rearrangement joins TRBV10-3 to TRBJ1-2; possible D gene TRBD1, 5 bases. The length of the CDR3 is 13 residues. V was cut by 3 bases and J by 13 bases, with 18 bases left in between. The germline CDR1 and CDR2 sequences are ENHRY and SYGVKD.

The CDR3 sequence is CASSPRTSEASYEQYF. In nucleotides, the CDR3 is TGTGCCAGCAGCCCACGGACTAGCGAGGCTTCCTACGAGCAGTACTTC. The V call is TRBV9, the J call TRBJ2-7, with 9 nucleotides matching TRBD2. J was trimmed by 1 base and V by 4 bases; bases with no gene match: 9. Germline V gene sequence: CDR1 SGDLS, CDR2 YYNGEE. The CDR3 is made up of 16 amino acids.